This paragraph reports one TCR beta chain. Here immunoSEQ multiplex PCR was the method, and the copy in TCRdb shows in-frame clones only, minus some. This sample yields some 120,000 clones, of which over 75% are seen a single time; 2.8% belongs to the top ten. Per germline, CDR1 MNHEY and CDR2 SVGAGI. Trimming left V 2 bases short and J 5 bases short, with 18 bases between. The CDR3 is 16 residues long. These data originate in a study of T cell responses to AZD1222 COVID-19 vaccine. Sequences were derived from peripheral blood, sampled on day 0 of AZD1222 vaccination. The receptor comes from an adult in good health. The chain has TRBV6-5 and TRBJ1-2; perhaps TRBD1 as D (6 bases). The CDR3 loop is CASSYISTGPGYGYTF. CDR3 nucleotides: TGTGCCAGCAGTTACATCTCGACAGGTCCGGGATATGGCTACACCTTC.